One sample yielded the 30 T cell receptor beta chains listed below, sequenced in a study of OX40 agonist ivuxolimab in advanced cancers. Preparation of the library involved the immunoSEQ multiplex PCR assay. The source is immuneACCESS, and TCRdb retained only in-frame sequences with V and J called. Part of the clones is not carried over; for the studies checked, unresolved V genes explain less than half of this, and the remainder is unexplained. Present in this sample are about 18,000 clones, approximately 70% of which were seen just once. The ten largest account for around 15% of the sample. Here the sequenced sample was CD4+ or CD8+ T cells sorted from blood, taken in a trial of the OX40 agonist ivuxolimab. These receptor sequences come from an adult with an advanced solid tumor such as melanoma, head and neck, liver or kidney cancer.

The V call is TRBV11-2, the J call TRBJ2-3, with unresolved D. V shed 5 bases and J shed 0 bases, with 12 bases lying between them. CDR3 size: 15 residues. Looked up from germline, CDR1 is SGHAT and CDR2 is FQNNGV. The CDR3 bases are TGTGCCAGCAGCCCACCCCGCCCTAGCACAGATACGCAGTATTTT. It codes for CASSPPRPSTDTQYF.

The chain combines TRBV7-9 with TRBJ2-7; no clear D gene. Trimming removed 1 base at V and 2 bases at J, with 9 bases between. Germline lookup yields CDR1 SEHNR and CDR2 FQNEAQ (reference sequence). This CDR3 comprises 14 residues. The CDR3 sequence: CASSLDGRPYEQYF. CDR3 in DNA: TGTGCCAGCAGCTTAGATGGGCGGCCCTACGAGCAGTACTTC.

The chain carries TRBV9 and TRBJ2-7; TRBD2 aligns across 7 bases. Germline CDR1 reads SGDLS; CDR2 reads YYNGEE. V trimming: 3 bases; J trimming: 7 bases; junction bases outside the gene matches: 19. CDR3 length equals 17 residues. The CDR3 loop is CASSGFDSGLGSHEQYF. Written as DNA, the CDR3 is TGTGCCAGCAGCGGATTCGACAGCGGACTAGGGAGCCATGAGCAGTACTTC.

This clone was recorded once. The gene calls are TRBV19 and TRBJ2-3; D ambiguous. Per germline, CDR1 LNHDA and CDR2 SQIVND (reference sequence). V was trimmed by 1 base and J by 0 bases, leaving 11 bases between them. The CDR3 has 16 amino acids. The CDR3 loop is CASSIGVTPSTDTQYF. The DNA of the CDR3 is TGTGCCAGTAGTATAGGGGTAACTCCTAGCACAGATACGCAGTATTTT. The variable domain in full, completed from reference TRBV19 and TRBJ2-3, reads DGGITQSPKYLFRKEGQNVTLSCEQNLNHDAMYWYRQDPGQGLRLIYYSQIVNDFQKGDIAEGYSVSREKKESFPLTVTSAQKNPTAFYLCASSIGVTPSTDTQYFGPGTRLTVL.

The V and J genes are TRBV11-2 and TRBJ2-7, with 8 nucleotides matching TRBD1. J lost 7 bases, V lost 1 base, and 3 bases had no gene match. Germline V CDR1 and CDR2: SGHAT, FQNNGV. The CDR3 extends over 13 amino acids. The CDR3 DNA is TGTGCCAGCAGCTTAGGGACAGGGAGGGAGCAGTACTTC. It translates to CASSLGTGREQYF.

The chain uses TRBV27 and TRBJ2-7; D is uncertain. Deletions cut 5 bases from V and 5 bases from J, with 13 bases between. The CDR3 sequence is 13 residues long. Looked up from germline, CDR1 is MNHEY and CDR2 is SMNVEV (reference sequence). In DNA form, the CDR3 reads TGTGCCAGCAGTCGACCTCTAGAGAACGAGCAGTACTTC. It codes for CASSRPLENEQYF.

For this clone: One end of the junction is discordant with germline, which a read error may explain. V is TRBV5-3 and J is TRBJ2-7; D gene ambiguous. TRBV5-3 counts as an open reading frame of uncertain function. This CDR3 is built from 15 residues. The CDR3 sequence is CASSLWYGDSYEQYF. DNA for the CDR3: TGTGCCAGCAGCTTGTGGTATGGGGACTCCTACGAGCAGTACTTC.

This chain links TRBV29-1 with TRBJ1-4, with D hard to call. The germline gives CDR1 SQVTM, CDR2 ANQGSEA. Trimming cost V 5 bases and J 1 base, with 11 bases left between them. The CDR3 consists of 14 residues. Here the CDR3 reads CSVPSSRTNEKLFF. The CDR3 DNA follows: TGCAGCGTTCCCTCCAGCCGAACTAATGAAAAACTGTTTTTT.

The V and J genes are TRBV9 and TRBJ2-2; D is unresolved. Between the trimmed V and J ends, which lost 0 bases and 7 bases, there was a span of 7 bases. CDR3 length equals 13 residues. Germline assignment: CDR1 SGDLS and CDR2 YYNGEE. CDR3 protein: CASSVGSGGELFF. CDR3 bases: TGTGCCAGCAGCGTAGGATCCGGCGGGGAGCTGTTTTTT.

This clone has just a few counts. The chain carries TRBV4-1 and TRBJ1-1; D remains ambiguous. The V and J ends lost 4 bases and 2 bases respectively, with 14 bases between them. The CDR3 is made up of 15 amino acids. The germline V gene encodes CDR1 MGHRA and CDR2 YSYEKL. The CDR3 region is CASSLRSHSNTEAFF. In nucleotides, the CDR3 is TGCGCCAGCAGCCTGCGTTCCCACAGTAACACTGAAGCTTTCTTT.

Judged by abundance, this clone is medium-sized. The chain joins TRBV4-2 to TRBJ2-5, with D unresolved. Germline CDR1 LGHNA, CDR2 YNFKEQ. Trimming cost V 0 bases and J 0 bases, with 5 bases left between them. The CDR3 is made up of 14 amino acids. The DNA of the CDR3 is TGTGCCAGCAGCCAAGACCCGGACCAAGAGACCCAGTACTTC. Its protein product is CASSQDPDQETQYF.

The chain employs TRBV5-8 and TRBJ1-1; D gene ambiguous. The ends were cut back, 4 bases at V and 4 bases at J, with 14 bases in the middle. The CDR3 consists of 14 residues. Germline V gives CDR1 SGHTS, CDR2 YDEGEE. The CDR3 spells CASSLRTAGTEAFF. CDR3 bases: TGTGCCAGCAGCCTCCGTACGGCGGGCACTGAAGCTTTCTTT.

The CDR3: CASSLRGPYGYTF. The CDR3 nucleotides are TGTGCCAGCAGCTTAAGGGGGCCCTATGGCTACACCTTC. The chain uses TRBV13 and TRBJ1-2; the match to TRBD1 covers 7 bases. The V gene end was trimmed by 2 bases and the J gene end by 4 bases; junction bases not matched to a gene: 1. CDR3 length: 13 residues. CDR1 and CDR2 from the germline V gene are PRHDT and FYEKMQ (reference sequence). Together with reference TRBV13 and TRBJ1-2, the CDR3 gives the full variable domain: AAGVIQSPRHLIKEKRETATLKCYPIPRHDTVYWYQQGPGQDPQFLISFYEKMQSDKGSIPDRFSAQQFSDYHSELNMSSLELGDSALYFCASSLRGPYGYTFGSGTRLTVV.

This chain links TRBV7-3 with TRBJ2-7; possibly TRBD1 or TRBD2 for D (5 bases each). Germline-derived CDR1 and CDR2 are SGHTA and FQGTGA. The CDR3 extends over 14 amino acids. Trimming removed 4 bases at V and 6 bases at J, with 16 bases between. The CDR3: CASSSSGTLPEQYF. CDR3 in DNA: TGTGCCAGCAGCTCCTCCGGGACCCTCCCCGAGCAGTACTTC.

J is TRBJ2-7 and V is TRBV13, with D possibly TRBD1 on 6 matching bases. Trimming took 5 bases from V and 4 from J, leaving 15 bases between them. CDR3 size: 14 residues. Germline V gene lookup returns CDR1 PRHDT and CDR2 FYEKMQ (reference sequence). The CDR3 DNA reads as TGTGCCAGCAGCCCCGCAGGGGCCCCTTACGAGCAGTACTTC. It specifies CASSPAGAPYEQYF.

The chain has TRBV29-1 and TRBJ2-2; 10 bases are a match to TRBD2. Germline V CDR1 and CDR2: SQVTM, ANQGSEA. V lost 2 bases, J lost 4 bases, and 7 bases stayed unmatched. The CDR3 is made up of 16 amino acids. CDR3 bases: TGCAGCGTTGAACTCCTAGCGGGGGAGACCACCGGGGAGCTGTTTTTT. It codes for CSVELLAGETTGELFF.

The chain links TRBV7-3 to TRBJ2-7; 13 bases map to TRBD2. CDR1 SGHTA and CDR2 FQGTGA come from the germline V gene. The CDR3 is 15 amino acids. V was clipped by 5 bases and J by 3 bases; unmatched bases: 4. CDR3 region: CASSPGLAGVYEQYF. Written as DNA, the CDR3 is TGTGCCAGCAGCCCCGGACTAGCGGGAGTCTACGAGCAGTACTTC.

CDR3 DNA: TGTGCCAGTAGTATGAGGGGGCTAGGGACCTACAATGAGCAGTTCTTC. Translating it yields CASSMRGLGTYNEQFF. The V and J genes are TRBV19 and TRBJ2-1; TRBD1 agrees at 7 bases. The CDR3 runs 16 residues. After removal of 3 bases from V and 2 bases from J, the junction contained 7 bases not matched to a gene. Germline lookup yields CDR1 LNHDA and CDR2 SQIVND (reference sequence).

The chain combines TRBV7-6 with TRBJ1-2, with 8 bases aligning to TRBD1. The V gene's germline CDR1 is SGHVS and CDR2 FNYEAQ. The CDR3 has 15 amino acids. J gave up 8 bases and V 5 bases, and 13 bases lay outside the gene matches. CDR3 protein: CASSPTGGIGGGYTF. The CDR3 DNA follows: TGTGCCAGCAGCCCAACAGGGGGTATCGGTGGCGGCTACACCTTC.

CDR3: CASSLVTGSGTEAFF. CDR3 sequence (DNA): TGTGCCAGCAGCCTGGTGACAGGGTCGGGAACTGAAGCTTTCTTT. V and J are TRBV7-2 and TRBJ1-1; 7 bases fit TRBD1. Germline lookup yields CDR1 SGHTA and CDR2 FQGNSA. Trimming cost V 5 bases and J 5 bases; bases outside gene matches: 11. The CDR3 has 15 residues.

V gene TRBV27 combines with J gene TRBJ2-1; D is perhaps TRBD1 (6 bases). Germline V gene sequence: CDR1 MNHEY, CDR2 SMNVEV (reference sequence). The CDR3 extends over 18 amino acids. V lost 5 bases and J 2 bases, leaving 22 bases between the germline ends. The CDR3 loop is CASSLIALTGTPYNEQFF. For the CDR3, the DNA is TGTGCCAGCAGTCTTATCGCCCTTACGGGGACACCCTACAATGAGCAGTTCTTC.

The V and J genes are TRBV5-1 and TRBJ1-2; D is undetermined. Trimming pared 0 bases from V and 3 bases from J, leaving 6 bases between. CDR3 size: 13 residues. Germline CDR1 reads SGHRS; CDR2 reads YFSETQ. The CDR3 sequence is CASSLDSHYGYTF. The CDR3 nucleotides are TGCGCCAGCAGCTTGGACAGCCACTATGGCTACACCTTC.

This clone came up a few times. The chain links TRBV25-1 to TRBJ2-5, with D possibly TRBD1 on 6 matching bases. CDR3 length equals 12 residues. Germline V gene lookup returns CDR1 MGHDK and CDR2 SYGVNS. Trimming took 6 bases from V and 5 from J, leaving 10 bases between them. The CDR3 region has the DNA TGTGCCAGCAGACAGGGAAAGGAGACCCAGTACTTC. Its protein is CASRQGKETQYF.

This clone was counted a single time. V and J are TRBV7-7 and TRBJ2-1; D unresolved. Germline V gene data show CDR1 as SSHAT and CDR2 as FNYEAQ (reference sequence). The length of the CDR3 is 13 residues. V lost 5 bases and J 7 bases, leaving 12 bases between the germline ends. CDR3 in DNA: TGTGCCAGCAGCCCCCTCGGGCGGAATGAGCAGTTCTTC. It yields the protein CASSPLGRNEQFF.

The chain has TRBV19 and TRBJ2-7; TRBD2 matches at 10 bases. Unmatched junction bases numbered 2, after V lost 2 bases and J lost 4 bases. Germline V gene sequence: CDR1 LNHDA, CDR2 SQIVND (reference sequence). The CDR3 has 14 amino acids. CDR3 in DNA: TGTGCCAGTAGTATACTAGCGGGAGAATACGAGCAGTACTTC. Amino acids: CASSILAGEYEQYF.

This clone is medium-sized (0.01 to 0.1%). The chain links TRBV27 to TRBJ2-3, with TRBD2 identical over 9 bases. Germline CDR1 and CDR2: MNHEY and SMNVEV (reference sequence). The CDR3 length is 15 residues. V lost 3 bases and J lost 4; bases outside the gene matches: 5. The CDR3: CASSLRGLASDTQYF. CDR3 DNA: TGTGCCAGCAGTTTGCGAGGACTAGCGTCAGATACGCAGTATTTT.

The V gene is TRBV2, the J gene TRBJ2-7, with 9 bases that match TRBD2. Germline V gives CDR1 SNHLY, CDR2 FYNNEI. The CDR3 spans 16 residues. V lost 1 base and J lost 4; bases outside the gene matches: 8. Written as DNA, the CDR3 is TGTGCCAGCAGTGAAGGCGGGAGGGCCTTTCGGTACGAGCAGTACTTC. The encoded protein is CASSEGGRAFRYEQYF.

The rearrangement joins TRBV15 to TRBJ2-3; D uncertain. The CDR3 covers 14 residues. The germline V gene encodes CDR1 LNHNV and CDR2 YYDKDF (reference sequence). Trimming removed 1 base from V and 2 bases from J, with 7 bases in between. The CDR3 spells CATSRVGPTDTQYF. For the CDR3, the DNA is TGTGCCACCAGCAGAGTTGGCCCCACAGATACGCAGTATTTT.

This chain links TRBV30 with TRBJ2-1, with D unclear. The CDR3 has 14 residues. CDR1 is GTSNPN, CDR2 SVGIG, per germline (reference sequence). V lost 0 bases and J lost 3, with 9 bases in between. CDR3 nucleotide sequence: TGTGCCTGGAGTGTAAGTGCCTTCTACAATGAGCAGTTCTTC. As protein: CAWSVSAFYNEQFF.

This clone was detected only a few times. This chain joins TRBV6-5 and TRBJ2-3; 10 nucleotides align to TRBD2. Trimming cost V 8 bases and J 2 bases; bases outside gene matches: 7. The CDR3 is 15 residues long. The germline CDR1 and CDR2 sequences are MNHEY and SVGAGI. The chain's CDR3 is CASGLAVESTDTQYF. The CDR3 region has the DNA TGTGCCAGCGGACTAGCGGTAGAGTCCACAGATACGCAGTATTTT.